This T cell receptor (beta chain) was sequenced for a study of blood T cell repertoires in COVID-19. Looking at the study overall: Acute and convalescent COVID-19 samples came from the United States, Italy and Spain.

CDR1 SGHAT and CDR2 FQNNGV come from the germline V gene. This CDR3 has 14 residues. V gave up 5 bases and J gave up 5 bases; unmatched junction bases: 8. Sequencing used immunoSEQ multiplex PCR; TCRdb keeps in-frame clones, though not all of them. The profile covers 150,000 to 200,000 clones, with about 85% appearing a single time and 20% to 25% taken by the ten largest. This TCR came from a man in his 60s with active or convalescent COVID-19. Material for sequencing was peripheral blood. The chain employs TRBV11-2 and TRBJ2-5, with 7 bases identical to TRBD2. CDR3 protein: CASSLLAGRETQYF. CDR3 coding DNA: TGTGCCAGCAGCCTTTTAGCGGGCCGTGAGACCCAGTACTTC.